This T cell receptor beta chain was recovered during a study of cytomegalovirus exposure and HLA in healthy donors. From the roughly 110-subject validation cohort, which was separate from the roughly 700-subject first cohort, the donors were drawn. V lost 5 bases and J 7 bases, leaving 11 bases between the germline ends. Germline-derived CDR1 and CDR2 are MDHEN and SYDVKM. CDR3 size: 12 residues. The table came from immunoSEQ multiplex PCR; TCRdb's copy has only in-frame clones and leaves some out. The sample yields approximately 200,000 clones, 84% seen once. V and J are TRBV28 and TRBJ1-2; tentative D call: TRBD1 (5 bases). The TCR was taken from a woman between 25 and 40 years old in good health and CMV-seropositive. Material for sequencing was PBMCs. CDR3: CASSTVRGGYTF. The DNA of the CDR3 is TGTGCCAGCAGTACCGTTAGGGGTGGCTACACCTTC.